Listed below are T cell receptor beta chains from one sample, sequenced in a study of identical twins. TCRdb passed the 5' RACE reads through MiXCR, listing each CDR3 protein once. The profile shows roughly 710,000 distinct CDR3 sequences, roughly 6.2% of them singletons. The sequenced sample was naive T cells sorted from blood. The receptors shown here come from a man between 18 and 35 years old in good health. CDR3s include the opening cysteine and the closing phenylalanine or tryptophan. Fields, in order: V gene, J gene, clone size, D gene, CDR3 protein, CDR3 DNA. A D gene is named only where the DNA matches it firmly. The size entry is marked missing in some rows and otherwise reads once, few, many or a size class.

TRBV5-6	TRBJ2-3	many	TRBD1	CASSYPGGADTQYF	TGTGCCAGCAGCTATCCAGGGGGCGCGGATACGCAGTATTTT
TRBV29-1	TRBJ2-1	many	.	CSVASGDYNEQFF	TGCAGCGTTGCCAGCGGAGATTACAATGAGCAGTTCTTC
TRBV11-2	TRBJ2-1	once	.	CASSPINLVEQFF	TGTGCCAGCAGCCCAATCAATTTAGTCGAGCAGTTCTTC
TRBV5-1	TRBJ1-1	many	.	CASSLEGRVNTEAFF	TGCGCCAGCAGCTTGGAAGGGAGGGTGAACACTGAAGCTTTCTTT
TRBV5-1	TRBJ2-7	few	TRBD2	CASSRESTQGLGYEQYF	TGCGCCAGCAGCCGCGAAAGTACTCAGGGACTAGGCTACGAGCAGTACTTC
TRBV15	TRBJ2-1	many	.	CATSRDPTDYYNEQFF	TGTGCCACCAGCAGAGATCCAACTGACTACTACAATGAGCAGTTCTTC
TRBV6-2/TRBV6-3	TRBJ2-3	.	TRBD2	CASSFPLAGGSTDTQYF	TGTGCCAGCAGCTTCCCTCTAGCGGGGGGTAGCACAGATACGCAGTATTTT
TRBV11-2	TRBJ1-1	few	TRBD1	CASSSRDRGRGEAFF	TGTGCCAGCAGCTCCCGGGACAGGGGGCGGGGGGAAGCTTTCTTT
TRBV5-6	TRBJ2-7	.	.	CASSLPLGLDEQYF	TGTGCCAGCAGCTTGCCGCTTGGACTCGACGAGCAGTACTTC
TRBV27	TRBJ2-4	.	.	CASSLSESSNIQYF	TGTGCCAGCAGTTTATCTGAGTCGTCAAACATTCAGTACTTC
TRBV20-1	TRBJ2-3	many	TRBD2	CSARDMGQGATSGSPDTQYF	TGCAGTGCTAGAGATATGGGGCAGGGGGCCACTAGCGGGAGCCCCGATACGCAGTATTTT
TRBV28	TRBJ2-1	.	TRBD1	CASSPTGAGDEQFF	TGTGCCAGCAGTCCAACAGGGGCCGGGGATGAGCAGTTCTTC
TRBV5-1	TRBJ2-3	.	TRBD2	CASTSGTPTDTQYF	TGCGCCAGCACCAGCGGGACGCCCACAGATACGCAGTATTTT
TRBV27	TRBJ2-1	.	TRBD1	CASTLQGAARNEQFF	TGTGCCAGCACTCTACAGGGGGCGGCGCGCAATGAGCAGTTCTTC
TRBV6-6	TRBJ2-1	many	.	CASSLEGVDEQFF	TGTGCCAGCAGTTTGGAGGGAGTGGATGAGCAGTTCTTC
TRBV10-3	TRBJ2-7	few	.	CAINSGAREDYEQYF	TGTGCCATCAATTCCGGGGCCAGGGAGGACTACGAGCAGTACTTC
TRBV15	TRBJ1-2	many	TRBD1	CATSREGQANYGYTF	TGTGCCACCAGCAGGGAGGGACAGGCTAACTATGGCTACACCTTC
TRBV5-1	TRBJ2-1	.	TRBD2	CASSDGLAGGPEFF	TGCGCCAGCAGCGATGGACTAGCGGGAGGGCCCGAGTTCTTC
TRBV9	TRBJ2-1	few	TRBD2	CASSPTGTSGPNEQFF	TGTGCCAGCAGCCCAACCGGGACTAGCGGCCCAAATGAGCAGTTCTTC
TRBV3-1	TRBJ1-1	.	.	CASSQERWTEAFF	TGTGCCAGCAGCCAAGAAAGGTGGACTGAAGCTTTCTTT
TRBV5-1	TRBJ2-3	many	TRBD2	CASSLAVLAGGSSSTDTQYF	TGCGCCAGCAGCTTGGCCGTGCTAGCGGGCGGCTCCTCTTCCACAGATACGCAGTATTTT
TRBV3-1	TRBJ1-2	many	.	CASSQYLRLYRGFDYDYTF	TGTGCCAGCAGCCAGTATTTACGGTTGTATAGGGGTTTCGACTATGACTACACCTTC
TRBV10-3	TRBJ2-2	many	.	CAISELNGELFF	TGTGCCATCAGTGAGTTGAACGGGGAGCTGTTTTTT
TRBV5-1	TRBJ2-2	many	TRBD2	CASSLEGLAGEYTGELFF	TGCGCCAGCAGCTTGGAGGGACTAGCGGGAGAATACACCGGGGAGCTGTTTTTT
TRBV5-1	TRBJ2-1	many	.	CASSLALEYNEQFF	TGCGCCAGCAGCTTGGCCCTGGAGTACAATGAGCAGTTCTTC
TRBV10-3	TRBJ2-7	many	.	CATGDWDYEQYF	TGTGCCACCGGAGACTGGGACTACGAGCAGTACTTC
TRBV7-2	TRBJ2-3	many	.	CASSLASRRTDTQYF	TGTGCCAGCAGCTTAGCATCTCGAAGAACAGATACGCAGTATTTT
TRBV29-1	TRBJ1-2	many	.	CSVAVGGTGTF	TGCAGCGTTGCTGTGGGGGGTACGGGTACCTTC
TRBV20-1	TRBJ2-1	many	.	CSAPRPYQGSYNEQFF	TGCAGTGCTCCACGGCCGTATCAAGGCTCCTACAATGAGCAGTTCTTC
TRBV7-6	TRBJ2-7	.	TRBD1	CASSLEPRTGGRRALEAHEQYF	TGTGCCAGCAGCTTAGAGCCCAGGACAGGGGGAAGGAGGGCCCTAGAGGCCCACGAGCAGTACTTC
TRBV24-1	TRBJ2-3	few	TRBD2	CATSPTGGPHTQYF	TGTGCCACCAGTCCCACGGGGGGACCCCATACGCAGTATTTT
TRBV20-1	TRBJ1-6	many	TRBD1	CSAMGDSLYNSPLHF	TGCAGTGCTATGGGGGACAGCCTCTATAATTCACCCCTCCACTTT
TRBV12-3/TRBV12-4	TRBJ2-3	.	.	CASSFGRTTGVNTQYF	TGTGCCAGCAGTTTCGGCAGGACTACCGGGGTAAATACGCAGTATTTT
TRBV6-2/TRBV6-3	TRBJ2-3	few	TRBD1	CASSYSIRTGGADTQYF	TGTGCCAGCAGTTACTCGATACGGACAGGGGGAGCAGATACGCAGTATTTT
TRBV12-3/TRBV12-4	TRBJ1-4	many	TRBD1	CAIRWGDRGEKLFF	TGTGCCATCCGGTGGGGGGACAGGGGCGAAAAACTGTTTTTT